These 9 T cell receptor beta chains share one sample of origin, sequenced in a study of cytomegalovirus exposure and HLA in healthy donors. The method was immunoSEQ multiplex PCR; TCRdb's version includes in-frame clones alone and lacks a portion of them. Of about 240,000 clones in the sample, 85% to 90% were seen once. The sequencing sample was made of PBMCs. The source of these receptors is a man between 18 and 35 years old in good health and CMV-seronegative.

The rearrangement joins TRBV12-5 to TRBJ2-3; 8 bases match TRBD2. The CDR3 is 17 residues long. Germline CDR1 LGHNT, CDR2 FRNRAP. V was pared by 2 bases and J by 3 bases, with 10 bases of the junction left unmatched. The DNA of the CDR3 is TGTGCTAGTGGTTTGTCCCGGGGGGGAAAGGGGACAGATACGCAGTATTTT. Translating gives CASGLSRGGKGTDTQYF.

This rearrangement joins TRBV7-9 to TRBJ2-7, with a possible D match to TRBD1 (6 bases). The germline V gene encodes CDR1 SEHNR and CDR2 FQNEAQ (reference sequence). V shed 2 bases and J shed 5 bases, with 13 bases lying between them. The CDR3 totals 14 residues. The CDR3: CASSLLQGLNEQYF. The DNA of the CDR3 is TGTGCCAGCAGCTTACTTCAGGGGCTAAACGAGCAGTACTTC.

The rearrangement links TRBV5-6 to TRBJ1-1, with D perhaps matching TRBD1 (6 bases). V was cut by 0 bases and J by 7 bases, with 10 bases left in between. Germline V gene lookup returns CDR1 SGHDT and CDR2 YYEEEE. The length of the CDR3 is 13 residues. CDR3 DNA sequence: TGTGCCAGCAGCTTGGCAGGGGCCTTTGAAGCTTTCTTT. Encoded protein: CASSLAGAFEAFF. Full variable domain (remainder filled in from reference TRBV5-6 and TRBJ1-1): DAGVTQSPTHLIKTRGQQVTLRCSPKSGHDTVSWYQQALGQGPQFIFQYYEEEERQRGNFPDRFSGHQFPNYSSELNVNALLLGDSALYLCASSLAGAFEAFFGQGTRLTVV.

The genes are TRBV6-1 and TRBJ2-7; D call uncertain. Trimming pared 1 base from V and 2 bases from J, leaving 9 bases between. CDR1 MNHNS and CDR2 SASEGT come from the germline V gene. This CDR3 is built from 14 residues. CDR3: CASSEEAMAYEQYF. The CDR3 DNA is TGTGCCAGCAGTGAAGAAGCTATGGCCTACGAGCAGTACTTC.

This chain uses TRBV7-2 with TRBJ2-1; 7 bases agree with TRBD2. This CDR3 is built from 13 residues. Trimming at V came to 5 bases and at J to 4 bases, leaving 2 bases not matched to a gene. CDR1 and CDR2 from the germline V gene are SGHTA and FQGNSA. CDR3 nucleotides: TGTGCCAGCAGCCGGGGGGATTACAATGAGCAGTTCTTC. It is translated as CASSRGDYNEQFF.

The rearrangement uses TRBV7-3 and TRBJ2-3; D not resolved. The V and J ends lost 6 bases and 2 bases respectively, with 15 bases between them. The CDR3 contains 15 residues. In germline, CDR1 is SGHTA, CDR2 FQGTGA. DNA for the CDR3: TGTGCCAGCAGGTTCTCCGTGGGCAACACAGATACGCAGTATTTT. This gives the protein CASRFSVGNTDTQYF.

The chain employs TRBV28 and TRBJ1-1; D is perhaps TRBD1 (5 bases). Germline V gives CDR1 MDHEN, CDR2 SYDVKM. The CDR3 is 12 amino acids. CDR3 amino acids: CGTGQQNTEAFF. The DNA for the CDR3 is TGTGGTACAGGTCAACAGAACACTGAAGCTTTCTTT. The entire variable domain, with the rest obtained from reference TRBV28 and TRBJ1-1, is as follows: DVKVTQSSRYLVKRTGEKVFLECVQDMDHENMFWYRQDPGLGLRLIYFSYDVKMKEKGDIPEGYSVSREKKERFSLILESASTNQTSMYLCGTGQQNTEAFFGQGTRLTVV.

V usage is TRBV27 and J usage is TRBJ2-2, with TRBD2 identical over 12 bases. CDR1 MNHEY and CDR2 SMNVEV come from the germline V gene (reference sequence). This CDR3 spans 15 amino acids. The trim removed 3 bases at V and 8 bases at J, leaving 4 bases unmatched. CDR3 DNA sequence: TGTGCCAGCAGTTTCGGACTAGCGGGGATAGGGGAGCTGTTTTTT. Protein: CASSFGLAGIGELFF.

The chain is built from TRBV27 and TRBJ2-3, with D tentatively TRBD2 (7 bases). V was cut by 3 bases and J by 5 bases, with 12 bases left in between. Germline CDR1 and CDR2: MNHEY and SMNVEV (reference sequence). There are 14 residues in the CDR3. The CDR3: CASSLGGQIDTQYF. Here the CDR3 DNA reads TGTGCCAGCAGTTTGGGGGGGCAGATAGATACGCAGTATTTT.